A selection of T cell receptor beta chains follows, all from one sample in a study of T cells in Graves' hyperthyroidism and ophthalmopathy. TCRdb used MiXCR to reprocess the multiplex PCR reads, holding one entry per CDR3 protein. The top ten clones hold roughly 3.4% of a sample with about 600,000 distinct CDR3 sequences, approximately 16% of them seen once. What was sequenced was blood. The source of these receptors is a woman in her forties with Graves' ophthalmopathy. The CDR3 runs from the conserved cysteine through the conserved F or W. The D gene is left open where the match is weak. A clone size is listed for some rows: how often the clone was seen (once, few, many), or a class if it is expanded.

>TRBJ2-1|18|TRBD2|few|TRBV15
CATSRDQFVAGAPNEQFF
TGTGCCACCAGCAGAGATCAGTTTGTAGCGGGAGCCCCCAATGAGCAGTTCTTC
>TRBJ1-1|14|.|.|TRBV27
CASSDIMDRTEAFF
TGTGCCAGCAGCGACATTATGGACCGGACTGAAGCTTTCTTT
>TRBJ1-1|13|.|many|TRBV12-3/TRBV12-4
CASRADTNTEAFF
TGTGCCAGCAGGGCGGACACGAACACTGAAGCTTTCTTT
>TRBJ2-7|14|.|.|TRBV20-1
CSARQRVGVREQYF
TGCAGTGCTAGACAACGGGTAGGGGTACGCGAGCAGTACTTC
>TRBJ2-5|16|TRBD2|many|TRBV7-3
CASSPGLARGQETQYF
TGTGCCAGCAGCCCGGGACTAGCGAGGGGCCAAGAGACCCAGTACTTC
>TRBJ2-1|16|.|few|TRBV7-9
CASSLTGQVSYNEQFF
TGTGCCAGCAGCTTAACGGGTCAGGTATCCTACAATGAGCAGTTCTTC
>TRBJ1-5|15|TRBD1|many|TRBV6-2/TRBV6-3
CASSFGGTGGQPQHF
TGTGCCAGCAGTTTTGGGGGGACAGGGGGACAGCCCCAGCATTTT
>TRBJ1-2|16|TRBD1|few|TRBV10-3
CAISESWQGDNYGYTF
TGTGCCATCAGTGAGTCCTGGCAGGGGGATAACTATGGCTACACCTTC
>TRBJ2-7|15|TRBD1|many|TRBV28
CASSFSSDRVHEQYF
TGTGCCAGCAGTTTTTCATCGGACAGGGTACACGAGCAGTACTTC
>TRBJ1-1|13|.|many|TRBV6-4
CASSDGENTEAFF
TGTGCCAGCAGTGACGGGGAAAACACTGAAGCTTTCTTT
>TRBJ2-5|17|TRBD2|many|TRBV28
CASSPGGASGRVETQYF
TGTGCCAGCAGCCCGGGCGGGGCTAGCGGGAGAGTTGAGACCCAGTACTTC
>TRBJ2-1|16|.|many|TRBV7-8
CASSLLAATDYNEQFF
TGTGCCAGCAGCTTATTAGCAGCTACGGACTACAATGAGCAGTTCTTC
>TRBJ2-3|12|.|.|TRBV7-2
CASSPYEDTQYF
TGTGCCAGCAGCCCGTACGAGGATACGCAGTATTTT
>TRBJ2-3|15|TRBD1|many|TRBV5-1
CASSLPGQSTDTQYF
TGCGCCAGCAGCTTACCGGGACAGAGCACAGATACGCAGTATTTT
>TRBJ2-2|14|TRBD2|many|TRBV11-2
CASCSGVLPGELFF
TGTGCCAGCTGTAGCGGGGTCCTACCTGGGGAGCTGTTTTTT
>TRBJ1-4|16|.|.|TRBV7-6
CASSPRLTGYAEKLFF
TGTGCCAGCAGCCCGAGGCTTACAGGGTACGCGGAAAAACTGTTTTTT
>TRBJ1-2|13|.|.|TRBV30
CAWNRWGDGGYTF
TGTGCCTGGAATCGGTGGGGGGATGGAGGCTACACCTTC
>TRBJ1-5|16|TRBD1|many|TRBV18
CASSPTGQGRGQPQHF
TGTGCCAGCTCACCAACTGGACAGGGGCGGGGTCAGCCCCAGCATTTT
>TRBJ2-7|15|TRBD2|many|TRBV18
CASSPGLAGIYEQYF
TGTGCCAGCTCACCAGGACTAGCGGGGATCTACGAGCAGTACTTC
>TRBJ2-1|17|TRBD2|.|TRBV20-1
CSAKDFSAGGSYNEQFF
TGCAGTGCTAAAGACTTCTCAGCGGGAGGTTCCTACAATGAGCAGTTCTTC